What follows describes a single T cell receptor beta chain. Recruits, aged about 18 to 89 years, lived in 20 to 30 US areas. This table comes from immunoSEQ multiplex PCR, and its TCRdb copy is limited to in-frame clones, with some not included. This repertoire shows roughly 190,000 clones, roughly 86% found once; its top ten account for under 30%. The CDR3 loop spans 12 amino acids. Per the germline V gene, CDR1 is MGHRA and CDR2 is YSYEKL. The V end lost 3 bases, the J end lost 12 bases, and 13 bases lay between the germline ends. The sample belongs to a study of blood T cell repertoires in COVID-19.

The sample taken for sequencing was PBMCs or T cells enriched from blood (not recorded which). The V and J genes are TRBV4-1 and TRBJ2-3; possibly TRBD2 for D (6 bases). This receptor was identified in a middle-aged woman in a cohort exposed to, infected with or recovered from COVID-19 (not recorded which). The CDR3 DNA reads TGCGCCAGCAGCCAGGACCGGGACTCCCAGTATTTT. Its translation: CASSQDRDSQYF.